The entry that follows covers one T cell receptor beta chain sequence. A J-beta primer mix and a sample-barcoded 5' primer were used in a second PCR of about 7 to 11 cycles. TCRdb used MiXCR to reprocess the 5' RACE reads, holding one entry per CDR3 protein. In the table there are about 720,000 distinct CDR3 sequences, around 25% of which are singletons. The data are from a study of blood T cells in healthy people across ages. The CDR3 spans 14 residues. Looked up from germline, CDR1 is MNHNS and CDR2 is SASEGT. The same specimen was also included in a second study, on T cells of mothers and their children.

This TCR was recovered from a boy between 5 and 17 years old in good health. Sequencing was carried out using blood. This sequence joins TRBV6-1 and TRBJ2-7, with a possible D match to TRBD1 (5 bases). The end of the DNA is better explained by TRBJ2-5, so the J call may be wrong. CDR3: CASNGHLPSETQYF. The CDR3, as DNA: TGTGCCAGCAACGGACATCTCCCCTCAGAGACCCAGTACTTC.